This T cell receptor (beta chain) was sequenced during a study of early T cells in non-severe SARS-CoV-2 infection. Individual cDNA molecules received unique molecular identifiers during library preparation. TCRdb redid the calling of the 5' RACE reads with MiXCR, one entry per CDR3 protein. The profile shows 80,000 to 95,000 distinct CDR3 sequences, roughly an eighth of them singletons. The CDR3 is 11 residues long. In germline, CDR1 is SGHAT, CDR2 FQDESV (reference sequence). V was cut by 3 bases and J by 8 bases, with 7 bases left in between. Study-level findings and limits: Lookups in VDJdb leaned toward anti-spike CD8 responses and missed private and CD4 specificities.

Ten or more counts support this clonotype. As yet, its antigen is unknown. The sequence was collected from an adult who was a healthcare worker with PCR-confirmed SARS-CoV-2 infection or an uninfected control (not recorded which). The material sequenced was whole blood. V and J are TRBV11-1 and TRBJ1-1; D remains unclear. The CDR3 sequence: CASSLEEEAFF. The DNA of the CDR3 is TGTGCCAGCAGCTTGGAAGAAGAAGCTTTCTTT.